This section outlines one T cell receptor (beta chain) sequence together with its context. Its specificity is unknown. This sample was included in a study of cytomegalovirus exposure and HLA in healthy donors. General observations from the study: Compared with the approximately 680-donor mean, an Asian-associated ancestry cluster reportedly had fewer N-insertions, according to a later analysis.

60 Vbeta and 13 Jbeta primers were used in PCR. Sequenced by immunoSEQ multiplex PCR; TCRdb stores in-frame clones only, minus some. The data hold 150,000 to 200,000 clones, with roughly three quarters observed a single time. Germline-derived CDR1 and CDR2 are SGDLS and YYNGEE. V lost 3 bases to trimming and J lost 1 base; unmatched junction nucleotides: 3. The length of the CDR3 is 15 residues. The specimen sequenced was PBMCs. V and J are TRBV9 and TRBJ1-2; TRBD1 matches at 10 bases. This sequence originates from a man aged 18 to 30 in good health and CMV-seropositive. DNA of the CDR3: TGTGCCAGCAGCGGACAGGGGGCTTATAACTATGGCTACACCTTC. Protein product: CASSGQGAYNYGYTF.